This T cell receptor beta chain was observed in a study of blood T cell repertoires in COVID-19. Methods used by the authors: Reference gene primer amplification in the assay estimated nucleated cell counts. The data were produced by immunoSEQ multiplex PCR, yet TCRdb's version contains in-frame clones alone and is incomplete. V and J calls and clone size follow that table, whereas D and trimming were derived from the DNA. The sample consists of fewer than 100,000 clones, around 75% of them appearing once. Sequenced: peripheral blood. This TCR derives from a man between 65 and 80 years old with acute or convalescent COVID-19.

The CDR3 sequence: CASTSGRGLGYTF. CDR3 in DNA: TGTGCCAGCACCTCCGGGAGGGGGCTAGGCTACACCTTC. V usage is TRBV28 and J usage is TRBJ1-2; 7 nucleotides line up with TRBD1. Germline V gene data show CDR1 as MDHEN and CDR2 as SYDVKM. The junction had 10 bases not matched to a gene; V was cut back by 7 bases and J by 8 bases. This CDR3 spans 13 amino acids.